This T cell receptor (beta chain) was documented in a study of Ad26.COV2.S vaccination and SARS-CoV-2 variants listed by TCRdb under 2021. Background for the entire study: Sequencing of the TCRbeta repertoire served to evaluate the specificity and breadth of SARS-CoV-2-reactive T cell receptors following Ad26.COV2.S vaccination. The TCR-sequenced set comprised approximately 30 samples: approximately 20 Ad26.COV2.S vaccine recipients, 5 placebo recipients and 8 SARS-CoV-2 convalescent individuals.

Of note for this clone: Its antigen is currently not known. Base-call qualities are not available, and no considerably larger clone is one nucleotide away.

CDR1 LNHDA and CDR2 SQIVND are derived from the germline V gene (reference sequence). At the junction V is shortened by 9 bases and J by 0 bases, with 11 bases in between. From the cysteine through the phenylalanine, the CDR3 covers 14 amino acids. Here the CDR3 DNA is all that survives: 42 bases in frame from base 1. Interpreted using the paper, the time point label stands for: individuals recovered from natural SARS-CoV-2 infection. What the research found in general, with its limitations: Non-spike TCR breadth was comparable between vaccine and placebo recipients, consistent with the vaccine containing only spike. Substantial breadth of spike-specific CD8+ and CD4+ T cell responses was reported after vaccination. The authors noted that total T cell responses may have been underestimated by the TCR breadth and depth analyses. Spike-specific TCR breadth was higher in Ad26.COV2.S recipients than in placebo recipients (P = 0.0014).

TCRbeta CDR3 regions were sequenced with the immunoSEQ Assay. After extraction, genomic DNA underwent amplification by bias-controlled multiplex PCR, followed by high-throughput sequencing. The paper's processing steps were these. To quantify the absolute abundance of every unique TCRbeta CDR3 region, sequences were collapsed and filtered. T cell fraction was estimated by normalizing TCRbeta template counts to usable DNA, which was measured by amplifying reference genes present in all nucleated cells. Repertoire TCRs were annotated as SARS-CoV-2-specific when V gene, CDR3 amino acid sequence and J gene were exactly matched to a known reactive TCR set. The reference SARS-CoV-2 TCR set was derived from MIRA and filtered for enrichment in COVID-19-positive ImmuneCODE repertoires, a step that removed public or cross-reactive TCRs. Drawing on the MIRA antigens, annotated TCRs were analysed further at the level of specific ORF or position within ORF. Breadth was defined as the number of annotated unique rearrangements divided by the total number of unique productive rearrangements, and depth was defined as the summed frequency of the annotated unique rearrangements. Two-sided Wilcoxon rank-sum tests were applied when comparing TCR breadth between groups. The table was pulled from immuneACCESS by TCRdb, which kept in-frame rearrangements only. Such tables lose some clones; where checked, under half of the loss comes from unresolved V genes, and the rest has no known cause. D and trimming come from the DNA, and the V and J calls and clone size come from that table. Recorded for this sample are more than 85,000 clones; over 60% of them occurred a single time. Around 16% of the sample lies in the top ten.

Sequencing used peripheral blood, obtained after recovery from COVID-19. The clonotype comes from a human donor who had recovered from COVID-19. The chain joins TRBV19 to TRBJ2-2; the D gene is perhaps TRBD1, from 6 matching bases. The CDR3 reads as follows: CASKGQTNTGELFF. The DNA is TGTGCCAGCAAAGGACAGACGAACACCGGGGAGCTGTTTTTT. With all but the CDR3 taken from the reference TRBV19 and TRBJ2-2 genes, the full variable domain is: DGGITQSPKYLFRKEGQNVTLSCEQNLNHDAMYWYRQDPGQGLRLIYYSQIVNDFQKGDIAEGYSVSREKKESFPLTVTSAQKNPTAFYLCASKGQTNTGELFFGEGSRLTVL.